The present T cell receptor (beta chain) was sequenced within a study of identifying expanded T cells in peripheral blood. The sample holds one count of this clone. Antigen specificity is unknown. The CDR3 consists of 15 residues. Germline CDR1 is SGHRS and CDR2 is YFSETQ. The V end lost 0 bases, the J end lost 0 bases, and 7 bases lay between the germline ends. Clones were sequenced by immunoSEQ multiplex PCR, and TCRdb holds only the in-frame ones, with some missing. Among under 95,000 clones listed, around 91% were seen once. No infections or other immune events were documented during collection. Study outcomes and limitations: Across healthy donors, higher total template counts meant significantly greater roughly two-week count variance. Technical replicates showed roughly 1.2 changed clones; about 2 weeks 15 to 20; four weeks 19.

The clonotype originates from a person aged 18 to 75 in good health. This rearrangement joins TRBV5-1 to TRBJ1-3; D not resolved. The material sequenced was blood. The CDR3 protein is CASSLALSSGNTIYF. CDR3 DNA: TGCGCCAGCAGCTTGGCCTTGAGCTCTGGAAACACCATATATTTT.